This T cell receptor beta chain was profiled in a study of T cell repertoires in cytomegalovirus infection. In TCRdb, the reads were re-called with MiXCR into one record per CDR3 protein. The table has some 350,000 distinct CDR3 sequences, 15% to 20% seen once. The V end lost 7 bases, the J end lost 9 bases, and 14 bases lay between the germline ends. This CDR3 is 12 amino acids long. The gene calls are TRBV5-3 and TRBJ2-1; D uncertain. TRBV5-3 qualifies as an ORF whose function is uncertain. The TCR originated in a human donor in good health (CMV status not recorded). Some clones in this sample may be carry-over from other donors' samples. The sequenced material came from PBMCs. CDR3 coding DNA: TGTGCCAGAGCCCCTGCAGGATGTGAGCAGTTCTTC. Translating it yields CARAPAGCEQFF.